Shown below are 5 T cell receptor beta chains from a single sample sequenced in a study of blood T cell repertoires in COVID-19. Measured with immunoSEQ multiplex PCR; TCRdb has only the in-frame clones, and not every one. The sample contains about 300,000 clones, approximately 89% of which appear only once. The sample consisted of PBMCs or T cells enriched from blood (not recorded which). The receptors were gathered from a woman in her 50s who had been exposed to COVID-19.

The CDR3 region has the DNA TGTGCCAGCAGCTTCAAAAGCGGGGGTTTCACCGGGGAGCTGTTTTTT. Its translation: CASSFKSGGFTGELFF. The V gene is TRBV7-2, the J gene TRBJ2-2, with 8 bases fitting TRBD2. Germline V lookup: CDR1 SGHTA, CDR2 FQGNSA. V shed 3 bases, J shed 4 bases, and the junction held 7 bases outside the gene matches. The CDR3 consists of 16 residues.

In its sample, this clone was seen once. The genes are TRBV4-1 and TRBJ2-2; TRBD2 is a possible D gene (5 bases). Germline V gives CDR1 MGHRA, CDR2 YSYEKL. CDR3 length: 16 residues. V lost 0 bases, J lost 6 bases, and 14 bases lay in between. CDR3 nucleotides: TGCGCCAGCAGCCAAGACAGCCGGGGAAAGGCCGGGGAGCTGTTTTTT. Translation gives CASSQDSRGKAGELFF.

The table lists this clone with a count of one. The CDR3: CASSRQNTEAFF. Written as DNA, the CDR3 is TGTGCCAGCAGCCGACAGAACACTGAAGCTTTCTTT. The rearrangement uses TRBV5-4 and TRBJ1-1; no definite D call. CDR1 SGHNT and CDR2 YYREEE come from the germline V gene (reference sequence). The V end lost 4 bases, the J end lost 1 base, and 5 bases lay between the germline ends. This CDR3 region has 12 residues.

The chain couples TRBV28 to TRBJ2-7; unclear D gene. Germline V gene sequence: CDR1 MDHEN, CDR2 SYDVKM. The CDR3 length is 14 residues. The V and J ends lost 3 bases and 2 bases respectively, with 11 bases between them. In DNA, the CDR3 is TGTGCCAGCAGTTTGTCGTCGAGAACCTACGAGCAGTACTTC. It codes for CASSLSSRTYEQYF.

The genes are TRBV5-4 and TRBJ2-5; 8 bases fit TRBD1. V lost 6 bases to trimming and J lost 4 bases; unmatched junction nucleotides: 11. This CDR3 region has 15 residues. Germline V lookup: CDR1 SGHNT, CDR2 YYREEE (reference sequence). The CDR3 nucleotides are TGTGCCAGCAAGAACAGGGGGGTGTCGGGAGAGACCCAGTACTTC. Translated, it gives CASKNRGVSGETQYF.